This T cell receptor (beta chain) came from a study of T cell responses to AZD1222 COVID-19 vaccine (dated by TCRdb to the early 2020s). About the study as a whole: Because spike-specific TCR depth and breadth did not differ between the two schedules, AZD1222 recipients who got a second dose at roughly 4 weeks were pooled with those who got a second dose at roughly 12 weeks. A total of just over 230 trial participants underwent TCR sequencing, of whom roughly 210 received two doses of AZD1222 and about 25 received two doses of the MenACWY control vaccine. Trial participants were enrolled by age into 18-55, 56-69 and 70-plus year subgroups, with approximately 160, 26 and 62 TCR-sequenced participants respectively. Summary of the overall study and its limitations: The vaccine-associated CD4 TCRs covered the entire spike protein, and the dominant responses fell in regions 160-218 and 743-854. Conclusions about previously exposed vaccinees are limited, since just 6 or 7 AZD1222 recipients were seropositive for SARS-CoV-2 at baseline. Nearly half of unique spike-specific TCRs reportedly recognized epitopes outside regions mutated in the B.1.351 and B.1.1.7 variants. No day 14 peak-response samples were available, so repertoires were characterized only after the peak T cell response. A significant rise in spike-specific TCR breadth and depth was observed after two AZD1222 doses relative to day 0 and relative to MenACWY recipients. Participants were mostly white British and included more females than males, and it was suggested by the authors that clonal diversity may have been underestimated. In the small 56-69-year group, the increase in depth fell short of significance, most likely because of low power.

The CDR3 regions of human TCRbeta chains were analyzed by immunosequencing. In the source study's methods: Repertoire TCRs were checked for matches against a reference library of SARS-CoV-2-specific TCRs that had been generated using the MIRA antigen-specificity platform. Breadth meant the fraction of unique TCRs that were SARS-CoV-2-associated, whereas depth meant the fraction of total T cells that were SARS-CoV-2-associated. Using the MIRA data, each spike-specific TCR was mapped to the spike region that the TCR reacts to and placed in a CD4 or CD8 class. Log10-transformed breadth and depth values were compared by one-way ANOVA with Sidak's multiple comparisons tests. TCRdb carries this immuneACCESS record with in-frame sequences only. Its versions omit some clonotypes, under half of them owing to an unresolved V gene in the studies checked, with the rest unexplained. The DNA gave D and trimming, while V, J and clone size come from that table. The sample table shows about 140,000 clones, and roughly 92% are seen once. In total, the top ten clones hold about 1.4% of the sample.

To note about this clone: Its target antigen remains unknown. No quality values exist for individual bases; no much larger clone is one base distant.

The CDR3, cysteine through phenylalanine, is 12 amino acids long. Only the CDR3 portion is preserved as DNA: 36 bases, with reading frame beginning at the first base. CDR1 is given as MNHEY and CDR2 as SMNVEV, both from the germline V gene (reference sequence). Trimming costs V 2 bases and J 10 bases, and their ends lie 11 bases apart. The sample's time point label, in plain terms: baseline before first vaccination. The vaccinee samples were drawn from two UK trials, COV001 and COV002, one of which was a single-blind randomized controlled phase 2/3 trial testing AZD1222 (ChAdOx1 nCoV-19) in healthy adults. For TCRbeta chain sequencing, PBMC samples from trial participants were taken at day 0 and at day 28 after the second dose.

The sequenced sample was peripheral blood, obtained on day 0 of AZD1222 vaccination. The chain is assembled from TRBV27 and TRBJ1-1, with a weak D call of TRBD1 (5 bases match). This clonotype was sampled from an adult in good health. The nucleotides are TGTGCCAGCAGTTTACCGGGGCCCGTAGCTTTCTTT. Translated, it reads CASSLPGPVAFF.